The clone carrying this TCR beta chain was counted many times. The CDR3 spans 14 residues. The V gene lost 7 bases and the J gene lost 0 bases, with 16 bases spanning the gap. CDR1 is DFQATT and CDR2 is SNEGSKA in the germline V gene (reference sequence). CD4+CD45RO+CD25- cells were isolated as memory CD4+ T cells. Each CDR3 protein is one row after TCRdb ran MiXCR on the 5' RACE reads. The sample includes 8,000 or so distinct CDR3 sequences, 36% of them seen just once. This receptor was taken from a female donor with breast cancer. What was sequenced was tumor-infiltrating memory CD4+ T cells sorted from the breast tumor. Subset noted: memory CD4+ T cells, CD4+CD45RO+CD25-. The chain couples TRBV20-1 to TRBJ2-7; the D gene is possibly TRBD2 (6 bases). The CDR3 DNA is TGCAGTGGGGTGGGCGGGGTGAGCTCCTACGAGCAGTACTTC. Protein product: CSGVGGVSSYEQYF.